This T cell receptor beta chain was found in a study of HIV-infected children after antiretroviral therapy interruption. There are a few counts of this clonotype. Germline V lookup: CDR1 SQVTM, CDR2 ANQGSEA. Unmatched junction bases numbered 10, after V lost 4 bases and J lost 2 bases. This CDR3 contains 16 residues. The treatment here: PENTA 11 planned treatment interruption arm or continuous ART arm. A 3' RACE protocol on RNA, with unique molecular identifiers, produced the TCR library. TCRdb re-called the 3' RACE reads with MiXCR, one entry per CDR3 protein. The sample lists 30,000 to 40,000 distinct CDR3 sequences, about 6.5% occurring once.

This chain uses TRBV29-1 with TRBJ2-1, with 8 bases matching TRBD2. Material: CD45RA+ CD4+ T cells from PBMCs, pooled from several time points, obtained from a donor given antiretroviral therapy, either interrupted or continuous. As to subset: naive CD4+ CD45RA+ CD45RO- T cells. The sequence was collected from a pool of human donors with HIV. The DNA of the CDR3 is TGCAGCGTTGTGACCGGGAGGGCCCCCCCCTACAATGAGCAGTTCTTC. Amino acid sequence: CSVVTGRAPPYNEQFF.